There are many counts of the clone carrying this T cell receptor beta chain. The data were taken from a study of human T cells and chemical hapten exposure. Overall study context: 2% DPC applied to a roughly 2 cm by roughly 2 cm arm area sensitized donors. Slight volume differences across pooled libraries mainly accounted for varying per-sample TCR yields.

Time point noted: patch test 1, 2 weeks after DPC sensitization. The treatment was: therapeutic diphenylcyclopropenone sensitization with weekly scalp DPC. TCRdb reprocessed the RACE reads via MiXCR and lists one record per CDR3 protein. The sample holds 80,000 or so distinct CDR3 sequences; about 10% are singletons and the top ten take 3.5% to 4.5%. This CDR3 comprises 14 residues. V was pared by 3 bases and J by 2 bases, with 2 bases of the junction left unmatched. Germline V CDR1 and CDR2: SEHNR, FQNEAQ (reference sequence). This sequence joins TRBV7-9 and TRBJ2-5; TRBD2 aligns across 8 bases. Sequencing used whole blood, obtained in connection with sensitization to the hapten diphenylcyclopropenone (DPC). This receptor was identified in a woman aged 50 to 60 with alopecia areata. Some clones in this sample may be carry-over from other donors' samples. The CDR3 loop reads CASSFAGGQETQYF. CDR3 bases: TGTGCCAGCAGCTTCGCGGGGGGACAAGAGACCCAGTACTTC.